These T cell receptor beta chains were read from a single sample in a study of blood T cell repertoires in COVID-19. Some clones are missing from TCRdb's copy, which holds only in-frame ones; the method was immunoSEQ multiplex PCR. The profile shows 25,000 to 35,000 clones, roughly 84% of them singletons. The sample was peripheral blood. These receptors were collected from a human donor in a cohort sampled during active COVID-19. Both conserved end residues are part of each CDR3. Clone sizes are given selectively: once, few, many, or a class where the clone is expanded.

v_gene: TRBV7-8; j_gene: TRBJ2-7; abundance: few; CDR3aa: CASNPTGRLGYEQYF
v_gene: TRBV5-4; j_gene: TRBJ2-5; abundance: .; CDR3aa: CASNQGTQETQYF
v_gene: TRBV12-5; j_gene: TRBJ1-2; abundance: few; CDR3aa: CASGGTQPGGYTF
v_gene: TRBV4-2; j_gene: TRBJ2-3; abundance: .; CDR3aa: CASSQDRAGGGQADTQYF
v_gene: TRBV19; j_gene: TRBJ2-1; abundance: .; CDR3aa: CASRIDRASYNEQFF
v_gene: TRBV7-6; j_gene: TRBJ1-2; abundance: .; CDR3aa: CASSSSYAGGASKGYTF
v_gene: TRBV6-1; j_gene: TRBJ1-2; abundance: .; CDR3aa: CASSEGDSFGGGYTF
v_gene: TRBV2; j_gene: TRBJ2-3; abundance: .; CDR3aa: CASRMDSSTDTQYF
v_gene: TRBV28; j_gene: TRBJ2-5; abundance: .; CDR3aa: CASINGGHEETQYF
v_gene: TRBV4-1; j_gene: TRBJ1-2; abundance: few; CDR3aa: CASSQERSGLSGGYTF
v_gene: TRBV3-1/TRBV3-2; j_gene: TRBJ1-6; abundance: .; CDR3aa: CASSQGDGGSSPLHF
v_gene: TRBV3-1/TRBV3-2; j_gene: TRBJ1-4; abundance: .; CDR3aa: CASSLSGGGGEKLFF
v_gene: TRBV14; j_gene: TRBJ2-3; abundance: .; CDR3aa: CASSPTAALGTDTQYF
v_gene: TRBV11-2; j_gene: TRBJ2-5; abundance: .; CDR3aa: CASSSRSTSWETQYF
v_gene: TRBV5-4; j_gene: TRBJ1-2; abundance: .; CDR3aa: CASSLVGDRVGYTF
v_gene: TRBV7-8; j_gene: TRBJ1-1; abundance: .; CDR3aa: CASNLAYHGRGRTEAFF
v_gene: TRBV11-2; j_gene: TRBJ2-7; abundance: .; CDR3aa: CASSLVGRGSYEQYF
v_gene: TRBV19; j_gene: TRBJ1-5; abundance: .; CDR3aa: CASSITGGNQPQHF
v_gene: TRBV7-3; j_gene: TRBJ2-2; abundance: few; CDR3aa: CASSWTGSTGELFF
v_gene: TRBV11-2; j_gene: TRBJ2-3; abundance: .; CDR3aa: CASSSVAGVSTDTQYF
v_gene: TRBV6-6; j_gene: TRBJ2-7; abundance: .; CDR3aa: CASSGSGYEQYF
v_gene: TRBV24-1; j_gene: TRBJ1-3; abundance: few; CDR3aa: CATSDPDRVRRISGNTIYF
v_gene: TRBV4-3; j_gene: TRBJ1-5; abundance: .; CDR3aa: CASSRQRDSNQPQHF
v_gene: TRBV18; j_gene: TRBJ1-2; abundance: .; CDR3aa: CASSESANYGYTF
v_gene: TRBV2; j_gene: TRBJ1-1; abundance: .; CDR3aa: CASSEEGWVTEAFF
v_gene: TRBV3-1/TRBV3-2; j_gene: TRBJ1-6; abundance: .; CDR3aa: CASSHRDRASPLHF
v_gene: TRBV19; j_gene: TRBJ2-1; abundance: once; CDR3aa: CASMKQGTYNEQFF
v_gene: TRBV7-3; j_gene: TRBJ2-1; abundance: .; CDR3aa: CASSLAGNSYNEQFF
v_gene: TRBV6-5; j_gene: TRBJ1-3; abundance: once; CDR3aa: CASKYSSGNTIYF
v_gene: TRBV18; j_gene: TRBJ1-2; abundance: few; CDR3aa: CASSLEGAYGYTF